This section outlines one T cell receptor beta chain sequence together with its context. The CDR3 extends over 15 amino acids. Between the trimmed V and J ends, which lost 6 bases and 1 base, there was a span of 13 bases. Germline CDR1 and CDR2: MNHEY and SVGAGI. This entry comes from a study of blood T cell repertoires in COVID-19. The wider study: Samples representing acute and convalescent COVID-19 were sourced from the United States, Italy and Spain. PBMCs, B-cell-depleted T cells, or T cells provided the cDNA or gDNA that made up the material.

The assay was immunoSEQ multiplex PCR, and TCRdb's table has in-frame clones only and misses some. The sample includes a few thousand clones, roughly nine tenths of them seen just once. The specimen sequenced was peripheral blood. This sequence originates from a human donor in a cohort sampled during active COVID-19. This chain connects TRBV6-5 to TRBJ1-5; no firm D call. CDR3 sequence (DNA): TGTGCCAGCAGCCCCACGGGTGGGAGCAATCAGCCCCAGCATTTT. Its translation is CASSPTGGSNQPQHF.